One sample yielded the 32 T cell receptor beta chains listed below, sequenced in a study of molecular identifiers for immune sequencing clone quantification. MiXCR was run by TCRdb on the PCR reads, yielding one entry per CDR3 protein. The sample consists of nearly 650,000 distinct CDR3 sequences, around 25% of them appearing once. The sample was naive CD8+ T cells from blood, with Jurkat cell RNA spiked in. Noted subset: FACS-sorted CD8+CD4-CCR7+CD45RA+ naive T cells. The receptors come from a human donor in good health. Some libraries in this study had Jurkat cell RNA spiked in.

In regard to this clonotype: Since a much larger clone is just one base distant, this may be a read error. V gene TRBV20-1 combines with J gene TRBJ2-3, with D perhaps TRBD2 (6 bases). Germline V lookup: CDR1 DFQATT, CDR2 SNEGSKA (reference sequence). Between the trimmed V and J ends, which lost 3 bases and 6 bases, there was a span of 16 bases. CDR3 size: 14 residues. CDR3 region: CSARAGGEGDTQYF. The DNA of the CDR3 is TGCAGTGCTAGGGCGGGCGGGGAAGGCGATACGCAGTATTTT.

This clonotype was counted ten times or more. The chain carries TRBV12-3 or TRBV12-4 and TRBJ2-3; 11 nucleotides line up with TRBD2. Germline trimming cut 1 base from V and 4 bases from J; bases unmatched to any gene: 10. The CDR3 covers 18 residues. CDR3 nucleotide sequence: TGTGCCAGCAGTTTAGAGGTGATAGCGGGAGGGCGACCAGATACGCAGTATTTT. Translation: CASSLEVIAGGRPDTQYF.

In its sample, this clonotype was seen many times. This chain uses TRBV5-6 with TRBJ2-7; D call uncertain. CDR1 SGHDT and CDR2 YYEEEE come from the germline V gene. The CDR3 is 13 residues long. Trimming removed 1 base at V and 4 bases at J, with 9 bases between. In DNA form, the CDR3 reads TGTGCCAGCAGCTTGTCGTCAGCTTACGAGCAGTACTTC. It translates to CASSLSSAYEQYF.

The sample holds many counts of this clonotype. The rearrangement uses TRBV5-1 and TRBJ2-7, with D perhaps matching TRBD1 (6 bases). The germline CDR1 and CDR2 sequences are SGHRS and YFSETQ. The CDR3 consists of 13 residues. With 5 bases removed from V and 3 bases from J, the gap between germline ends came to 12 bases. CDR3 region: CASSWGPFYEQYF. In DNA, the CDR3 is TGCGCCAGCAGTTGGGGGCCCTTCTACGAGCAGTACTTC. The variable domain in full, with the rest retrieved from reference TRBV5-1 and TRBJ2-7, is KAGVTQTPRYLIKTRGQQVTLSCSPISGHRSVSWYQQTPGQGLQFLFEYFSETQRNKGNFPGRFSGRQFSNSRSEMNVSTLELGDSALYLCASSWGPFYEQYFGPGTRLTVT.

The chain carries TRBV28 and TRBJ2-2; D gene uncertain. The CDR3 is made up of 13 amino acids. Looked up from germline, CDR1 is MDHEN and CDR2 is SYDVKM. V lost 4 bases, J lost 3 bases, and 6 bases lay in between. The CDR3 sequence is CASSSSYTGELFF. The CDR3 DNA follows: TGTGCCAGCAGTTCCAGCTACACCGGGGAGCTGTTTTTT.

Details on this clonotype: This may be a read error: a much more frequent sequence differs by one nucleotide. The chain employs TRBV20-1 and TRBJ2-7; 13 bases map to TRBD2. V gave up 1 base and J gave up 2 bases; unmatched junction bases: 5. The CDR3 is made up of 16 amino acids. Germline V gene lookup returns CDR1 DFQATT and CDR2 SNEGSKA (reference sequence). Written as DNA, the CDR3 is TGCAGTGCTAGAGGCTGGGGACTAGCGGGACCCTACGAGCAGTACTTC. Protein sequence: CSARGWGLAGPYEQYF.

This clonotype has more than one count but fewer than ten. V and J are TRBV7-9 and TRBJ2-7, with TRBD1 matching 9 bases. Germline V gene data show CDR1 as SEHNR and CDR2 as FQNEAQ (reference sequence). V trimming: 5 bases; J trimming: 2 bases; junction bases outside the gene matches: 7. The CDR3 runs 15 residues. The DNA of the CDR3 is TGTGCCAGCAGCCACGGGACAGGGAAGACCTACGAGCAGTACTTC. Its protein is CASSHGTGKTYEQYF.

Details on this clonotype: It may be a read error: a sequence one base away is much more abundant. The rearrangement links TRBV20-1 to TRBJ2-3; maybe TRBD2 (5 bases). The CDR3 is made up of 14 amino acids. The V gene lost 2 bases and the J gene lost 3 bases, with 12 bases spanning the gap. From germline, CDR1 is DFQATT and CDR2 SNEGSKA (reference sequence). As DNA, the CDR3 is TGCAGTGCTAGACAACCTGGCGGGACAGATACGCAGTATTTT. Translating it yields CSARQPGGTDTQYF.

This clonotype was detected a few times. V and J are TRBV19 and TRBJ1-1; D gene ambiguous. V was pared by 3 bases and J by 0 bases, with 11 bases between. The V gene's germline CDR1 is LNHDA and CDR2 SQIVND (reference sequence). The CDR3 runs 15 residues. The DNA of the CDR3 is TGTGCCAGTAGTATTGGTCGTACCTTGAACACTGAAGCTTTCTTT. The encoded protein is CASSIGRTLNTEAFF. Variable domain in full (rest from reference TRBV19 and TRBJ1-1): DGGITQSPKYLFRKEGQNVTLSCEQNLNHDAMYWYRQDPGQGLRLIYYSQIVNDFQKGDIAEGYSVSREKKESFPLTVTSAQKNPTAFYLCASSIGRTLNTEAFFGQGTRLTVV.

This clonotype was counted only a few times. The chain has TRBV19 and TRBJ2-3, with D tentatively TRBD2 (6 bases). Trimming took off 5 bases at V and 2 bases at J, with 20 bases between the two ends. The germline CDR1 and CDR2 sequences are LNHDA and SQIVND (reference sequence). The CDR3 is 17 amino acids. CDR3 in amino acids: CASSATFSGPYTDTQYF. The CDR3 bases are TGTGCCAGTAGTGCCACATTTAGCGGACCCTACACAGATACGCAGTATTTT.

The CDR3 sequence: CASSQEVRAAYNEQFF. The CDR3 DNA reads as TGCGCCAGCAGCCAAGAGGTCCGTGCCGCCTACAATGAGCAGTTCTTC. The chain recombines TRBV4-3 with TRBJ2-1; D unclear. CDR3 length: 16 residues. Germline V lookup: CDR1 LGHNA, CDR2 YSLEER. Between the trimmed V and J ends, which lost 0 bases and 2 bases, there was a span of 11 bases.

A few counts support this clonotype. The chain carries TRBV4-3 and TRBJ2-7; no reliable D call. The CDR3 contains 14 residues. Germline V lookup: CDR1 LGHNA, CDR2 YSLEER. V was shortened by 0 bases and J by 2 bases, with 8 bases between the two germline ends. CDR3 region: CASSQDLRAYEQYF. The CDR3 coding sequence is TGCGCCAGCAGCCAAGATCTGCGCGCCTACGAGCAGTACTTC.

V usage is TRBV6-1 and J usage is TRBJ1-6; the match to TRBD1 covers 8 bases. Germline CDR1 and CDR2: MNHNS and SASEGT. Trimming at V came to 1 base and at J to 12 bases, leaving 11 bases not matched to a gene. This CDR3 has 16 residues. The chain's CDR3 is CASSEDYAGGFLPLHF. The CDR3, as DNA: TGTGCCAGCAGTGAAGACTATGCAGGGGGCTTTTTACCCCTCCACTTT.

The chain couples TRBV30 to TRBJ2-1, with 13 bases lining up with TRBD2. Losses at the gene ends were 3 bases for V and 7 bases for J; bases not matched to a gene: 6. The CDR3 runs to 15 residues. Germline V gene data show CDR1 as GTSNPN and CDR2 as SVGIG (reference sequence). CDR3 residues: CAWSELAGGFNEQFF. CDR3 sequence (DNA): TGTGCCTGGAGCGAACTAGCGGGAGGGTTTAATGAGCAGTTCTTC.

Turning to this clonotype: A read error may explain this, as a much larger clone is one base away. The chain couples TRBV7-8 to TRBJ2-7, with D maybe TRBD1 (5 bases). CDR1 and CDR2 from the germline V gene are SGHVS and FQNEAQ. The CDR3 length is 11 residues. In nucleotides, the CDR3 is TGTGCCAGCACGAAGGGGTACGCGCAGTACTTC. It specifies CASTKGYAQYF.

This chain uses TRBV28 with TRBJ1-3; D is uncertain. From germline, CDR1 is MDHEN and CDR2 SYDVKM. The CDR3 sequence is 15 residues long. Trimming cost V 3 bases and J 2 bases, with 11 bases left between them. The CDR3 DNA sequence: TGTGCCAGCAGTTTGGTTGAGGGTGCTGGAAACACCATATATTTT. Translation gives CASSLVEGAGNTIYF.

The chain uses TRBV6-2 or TRBV6-3 and TRBJ2-7; the D is unclear. CDR3 length: 14 amino acids. CDR1 and CDR2 from the germline V gene are MNHEY and SVGEGT. With 6 bases removed from V and 2 bases from J, the gap between germline ends came to 14 bases. This CDR3 reads CASRLDGFPYEQYF. The CDR3 region has the DNA TGTGCCAGCAGACTGGACGGGTTTCCCTACGAGCAGTACTTC.

This clonotype has only a few counts. The J gene is TRBJ2-7, the V gene TRBV11-2; D unresolved. The V gene's germline CDR1 is SGHAT and CDR2 FQNNGV. The V end lost 0 bases, the J end lost 3 bases, and 9 bases lay between the germline ends. This CDR3 region has 14 residues. In nucleotides, the CDR3 is TGTGCCAGCAGCTTAGAGGGCAGCCTCTACGAGCAGTACTTC. It specifies CASSLEGSLYEQYF.

V gene TRBV27 combines with J gene TRBJ2-4, with 13 bases that match TRBD2. V dropped 5 bases and J dropped 8; count of bases not matched to a gene: 9. In germline, CDR1 is MNHEY, CDR2 SMNVEV (reference sequence). The CDR3 length is 16 residues. The CDR3 DNA sequence: TGTGCCAGCAGTCCGCGACTAGCGGGAGGCCCTGACATTCAGTACTTC. It is translated as CASSPRLAGGPDIQYF.

This clonotype was recorded a few times. This sequence joins TRBV4-1 and TRBJ1-2, with D maybe TRBD1 (5 bases). The germline V and J ends were trimmed by 1 base and 7 bases, with 10 bases remaining between them. This CDR3 region has 13 residues. Germline CDR1 is MGHRA and CDR2 is YSYEKL. DNA of the CDR3: TGCGCCAGCAGCCAAGGCAGGGACTCTGGCTACACCTTC. Translating gives CASSQGRDSGYTF.

As for this clonotype: Just one base apart from a much larger clone, this may be a read error. The V gene is TRBV28, the J gene TRBJ2-7, with 10 bases aligning to TRBD2. V lost 8 bases, J lost 0 bases, and 7 bases stayed unmatched. CDR3 length equals 15 residues. Germline CDR1 and CDR2: MDHEN and SYDVKM. The CDR3 DNA reads as TGTGCCAGCGGTACTAGCGGGGCCCTCTCCTACGAGCAGTACTTC. This sequence encodes CASGTSGALSYEQYF.

To note about this clonotype: A much larger clone is a single base away; this may be a read error. The CDR3 DNA follows: TGCGGCAGCAGCCAAGATAAGGGGCAGGGCTCCTACGAGCAGTACTTC. Translated: CGSSQDKGQGSYEQYF. This rearrangement joins TRBV4-1 to TRBJ2-7; D possibly corresponds to TRBD1 (5 bases). The CDR3 covers 16 residues. The germline CDR1 and CDR2 sequences are MGHRA and YSYEKL.

V is TRBV29-1 and J is TRBJ2-1, with D tentatively TRBD1 or TRBD2 (5 bases each). Germline CDR1 and CDR2: SQVTM and ANQGSEA. The germline V and J ends were trimmed by 3 bases and 2 bases, with 8 bases remaining between them. CDR3 length equals 13 residues. CDR3 nucleotide sequence: TGCAGCGTTGACTGGGGGACCTACAATGAGCAGTTCTTC. Translated: CSVDWGTYNEQFF.

This clonotype was seen more than once but under ten times. V is TRBV4-3 and J is TRBJ2-7, with 9 bases matching TRBD2. There are 17 residues in the CDR3. Germline V gene sequence: CDR1 LGHNA, CDR2 YSLEER. Trimming cost V 1 base and J 3 bases; bases outside gene matches: 10. In nucleotides, the CDR3 is TGCGCCAGCAGCCAAGCCCTTTCCGGGACTAGCTTCTACGAGCAGTACTTC. It is translated as CASSQALSGTSFYEQYF.

This chain connects TRBV20-1 to TRBJ2-7, with TRBD2 as a possible D gene (6 bases). Germline V gene data show CDR1 as DFQATT and CDR2 as SNEGSKA (reference sequence). Between the trimmed V and J ends, which lost 2 bases and 3 bases, there was a span of 8 bases. The CDR3 spans 12 residues. The CDR3 spells CSARSGVYEQYF. The CDR3 region has the DNA TGCAGTGCTAGATCGGGGGTCTACGAGCAGTACTTC.

This clonotype appeared a few times. The rearrangement joins TRBV7-9 to TRBJ2-3; 13 nucleotides align to TRBD2. The CDR3 sequence is 18 residues long. CDR1 is SEHNR and CDR2 is FQNEAQ in the germline V gene (reference sequence). Trimming cost V 1 base and J 8 bases; bases outside gene matches: 12. CDR3 protein: CASSLVFHGTSGAFTQYF. The DNA of the CDR3 is TGTGCCAGCAGCTTAGTCTTTCACGGGACTAGCGGGGCTTTTACGCAGTATTTT.

The genes are TRBV9 and TRBJ1-2; 7 bases match TRBD1. This CDR3 is built from 14 residues. CDR1 and CDR2 from the germline V gene are SGDLS and YYNGEE. J gave up 8 bases and V 4 bases, and 11 bases lay outside the gene matches. In nucleotides, the CDR3 is TGTGCCAGCAGCCCACTCCTGGGACAGTCCGGCTACACCTTC. Translation gives CASSPLLGQSGYTF.

As concerns this clonotype: A much larger clone is a single base away; this may be a read error. V gene TRBV4-3 combines with J gene TRBJ2-3, with D tentatively TRBD2 (7 bases). V was clipped by 4 bases and J by 2 bases, with 19 bases between them. CDR1 and CDR2 (germline): LGHNA, YSLEER. The CDR3 contains 17 residues. This CDR3 is CASSPGLSGGDTDTQYF. The CDR3 DNA sequence: TGCGCCAGCAGCCCGGGACTATCGGGGGGCGACACAGATACGCAGTATTTT.

This chain links TRBV7-7 with TRBJ2-7; D unclear. V shed 1 base and J shed 5 bases, with 9 bases lying between them. Germline V CDR1 and CDR2: SSHAT, FNYEAQ (reference sequence). This CDR3 region has 13 residues. The CDR3 sequence: CASSLGHNNEQYF. DNA of the CDR3: TGTGCCAGCAGCTTAGGGCACAATAACGAGCAGTACTTC.

This clonotype was recorded at least ten times. The chain combines TRBV7-2 with TRBJ2-7; D tentatively fits TRBD1 or TRBD2 (6 bases each). Germline CDR1 SGHTA, CDR2 FQGNSA. Trimming left V 3 bases short and J 4 bases short, with 10 bases between. The CDR3 totals 13 residues. In DNA form, the CDR3 reads TGTGCCAGCAGCTTCATAGGGGGGTACGAGCAGTACTTC. Protein: CASSFIGGYEQYF.

In this sample, this clonotype turned up many times. The rearrangement uses TRBV5-1 and TRBJ2-7, with 10 bases matching TRBD2. The CDR3 sequence is 14 residues long. Looked up from germline, CDR1 is SGHRS and CDR2 is YFSETQ. With 1 base clipped from V and 3 bases from J, the junction kept 1 base outside the gene matches. CDR3 bases: TGCGCCAGCAGCTTGCCTAGCGGGAGCTACGAGCAGTACTTC. Translating it yields CASSLPSGSYEQYF.

This clonotype was recorded at least ten times. J is TRBJ2-3 and V is TRBV7-2; D perhaps matches TRBD2 (5 bases). This CDR3 comprises 16 residues. Looked up from germline, CDR1 is SGHTA and CDR2 is FQGNSA. V gave up 2 bases and J gave up 6 bases, with 18 bases separating them. The CDR3 loop reads CASSLRVGGYLDTQYF. The CDR3 bases are TGTGCCAGCAGCTTAAGGGTGGGCGGGTATTTGGATACGCAGTATTTT.